This T cell receptor beta chain is drawn from a study of OX40 agonist ivuxolimab in advanced cancers. V was cut by 3 bases and J by 4 bases, with 12 bases left in between. The CDR3 loop spans 13 amino acids. Germline assignment: CDR1 SQVTM and CDR2 ANQGSEA. The protocol was immunoSEQ multiplex PCR, while the TCRdb copy is restricted to in-frame clones and leaves out a portion. This sample has roughly 100,000 clones, with approximately 90% found just once. This TCR came from an adult with an advanced solid tumor such as melanoma, head and neck, liver or kidney cancer. The V call is TRBV29-1, the J call TRBJ1-1; D is unclear. Sequencing was performed on CD4+ or CD8+ T cells sorted from blood, taken in a trial of the OX40 agonist ivuxolimab. The CDR3 protein is CSVEYGSGTEAFF. CDR3 bases: TGCAGCGTTGAGTACGGGTCGGGCACTGAAGCTTTCTTT. The variable domain in full, completed from reference TRBV29-1 and TRBJ1-1, reads SAVISQKPSRDICQRGTSLTIQCQVDSQVTMMFWYRQQPGQSLTLIATANQGSEATYESGFVIDKFPISRPNLTFSTLTVSNMSPEDSSIYLCSVEYGSGTEAFFGQGTRLTVV.